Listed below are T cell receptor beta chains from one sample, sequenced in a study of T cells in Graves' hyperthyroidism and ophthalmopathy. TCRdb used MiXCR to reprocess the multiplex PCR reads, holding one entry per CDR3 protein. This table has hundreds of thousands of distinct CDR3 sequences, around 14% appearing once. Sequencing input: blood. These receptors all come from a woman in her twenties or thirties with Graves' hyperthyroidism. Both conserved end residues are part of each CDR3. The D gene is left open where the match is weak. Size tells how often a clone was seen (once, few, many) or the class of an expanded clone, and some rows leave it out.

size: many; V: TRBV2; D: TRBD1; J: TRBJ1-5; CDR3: CASRGQSNQPQHF; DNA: TGTGCCAGCAGGGGACAGAGCAATCAGCCCCAGCATTTT
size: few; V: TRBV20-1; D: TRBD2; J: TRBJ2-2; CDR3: CSARDHRAGSGGRPGELFF; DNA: TGCAGTGCTAGAGATCACAGGGCGGGGAGCGGGGGGAGGCCCGGGGAGCTGTTTTTT
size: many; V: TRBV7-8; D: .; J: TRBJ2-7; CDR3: CASSILGVSEQYF; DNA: TGTGCCAGCAGTATTCTAGGGGTCTCCGAGCAGTACTTC
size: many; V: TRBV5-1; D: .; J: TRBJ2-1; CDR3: CASSQNGYNEQFF; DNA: TGCGCCAGCAGCCAGAACGGTTACAATGAGCAGTTCTTC
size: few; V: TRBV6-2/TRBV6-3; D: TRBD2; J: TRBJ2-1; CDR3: CASSRGTSGEQFF; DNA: TGTGCCAGCAGCCGCGGGACTAGCGGGGAGCAGTTCTTC
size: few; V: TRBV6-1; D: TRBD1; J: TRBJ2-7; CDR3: CASSDRGDRGIYEQYF; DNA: TGTGCCAGCAGTGATCGTGGGGACAGGGGTATATACGAGCAGTACTTC
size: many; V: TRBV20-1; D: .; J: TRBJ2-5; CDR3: CSAKNGTFRETQYF; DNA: TGCAGTGCTAAGAACGGGACATTCAGGGAGACCCAGTACTTC
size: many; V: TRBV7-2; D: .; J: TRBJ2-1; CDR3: CASSEGATPYNEQFF; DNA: TGTGCCAGCAGCGAAGGAGCAACCCCCTACAATGAGCAGTTCTTC
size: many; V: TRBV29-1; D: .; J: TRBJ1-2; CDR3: CSVEVGSRSYGYTF; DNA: TGCAGCGTTGAGGTGGGATCACGGAGCTATGGCTACACCTTC
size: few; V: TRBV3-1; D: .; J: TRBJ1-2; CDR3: CASSQDIRVWGYTF; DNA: TGTGCCAGCAGCCAAGATATCAGGGTATGGGGCTACACCTTC
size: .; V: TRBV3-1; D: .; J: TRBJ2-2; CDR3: CASSQTRGVKPGELFF; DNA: TGTGCCAGCAGCCAGACCCGAGGGGTCAAACCCGGGGAGCTGTTTTTT
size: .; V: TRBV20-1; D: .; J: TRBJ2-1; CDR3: CSAPRTVGNEQFF; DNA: TGCAGTGCCCCTAGGACAGTGGGCAATGAGCAGTTCTTC
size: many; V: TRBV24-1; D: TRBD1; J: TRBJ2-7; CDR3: CATSDQLRTGAMGYEQYF; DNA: TGTGCCACCAGTGATCAACTCAGGACAGGGGCGATGGGGTACGAGCAGTACTTC
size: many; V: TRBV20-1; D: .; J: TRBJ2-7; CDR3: CSASLGTLDYEQYF; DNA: TGCAGTGCTAGCCTCGGGACGCTCGACTACGAGCAGTACTTC
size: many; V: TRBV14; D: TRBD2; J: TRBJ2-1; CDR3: CASSHRRLAGAYNEQFF; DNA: TGTGCCAGCAGCCATCGACGACTAGCGGGAGCCTACAATGAGCAGTTCTTC
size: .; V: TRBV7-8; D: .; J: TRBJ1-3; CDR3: CASSPRRPSGNTIYF; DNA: TGTGCCAGCAGTCCCCGAAGGCCCTCTGGAAACACCATATATTTT
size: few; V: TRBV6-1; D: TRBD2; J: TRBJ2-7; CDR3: CALLAGGPYEQYF; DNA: TGTGCCCTCCTAGCGGGAGGGCCGTACGAGCAGTACTTC
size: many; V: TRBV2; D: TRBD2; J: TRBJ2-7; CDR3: CARSGLAGVYEQYF; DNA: TGTGCCCGCAGTGGACTAGCGGGAGTCTACGAGCAGTACTTC
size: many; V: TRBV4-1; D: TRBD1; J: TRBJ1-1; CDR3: CASSQDQTGITEAFF; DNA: TGCGCCAGCAGCCAAGACCAGACAGGGATCACTGAAGCTTTCTTT
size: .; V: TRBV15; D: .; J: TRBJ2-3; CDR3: CATRVSGGGPDTQYF; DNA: TGTGCCACCAGAGTATCAGGGGGGGGCCCAGATACGCAGTATTTT
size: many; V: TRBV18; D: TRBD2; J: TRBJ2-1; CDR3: CASSPGLAGPYNEQFF; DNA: TGTGCCAGCTCACCGGGACTAGCGGGACCCTACAATGAGCAGTTCTTC
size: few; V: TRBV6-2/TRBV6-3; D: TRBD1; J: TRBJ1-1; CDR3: CASRRDRYTEAFF; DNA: TGTGCCAGCAGACGGGACAGGTACACTGAAGCTTTCTTT
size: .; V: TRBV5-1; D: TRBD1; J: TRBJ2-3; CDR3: CASSLGQKTTDTQYF; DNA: TGTGCCAGCAGCTTGGGACAGAAAACCACAGATACGCAGTATTTT
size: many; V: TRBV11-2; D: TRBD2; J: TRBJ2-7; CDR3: CASSLSGSKGYEQYF; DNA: TGTGCCAGCAGCTTAAGCGGGAGTAAGGGGTACGAGCAGTACTTC
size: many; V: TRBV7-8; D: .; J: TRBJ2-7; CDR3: CASRDVHYEQYF; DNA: TGTGCCAGCCGGGACGTACACTACGAGCAGTACTTC
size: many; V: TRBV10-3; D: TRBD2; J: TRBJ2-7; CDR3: CAIRGLAGPGSYEQYF; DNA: TGTGCCATCAGGGGACTAGCGGGACCCGGGTCCTACGAGCAGTACTTC
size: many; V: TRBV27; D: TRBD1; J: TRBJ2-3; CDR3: CASTQQGRTDTQYF; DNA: TGTGCCAGCACCCAACAGGGGCGCACAGATACGCAGTATTTT
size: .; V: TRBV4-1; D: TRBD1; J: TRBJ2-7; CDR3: CASSQEDRAVGEQYF; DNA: TGCGCCAGCAGCCAAGAGGACAGGGCAGTAGGCGAGCAGTACTTC
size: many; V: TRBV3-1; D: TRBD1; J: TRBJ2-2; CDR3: CASSHKQGASGELFF; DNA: TGTGCCAGCAGCCATAAACAGGGGGCATCAGGGGAGCTGTTTTTT
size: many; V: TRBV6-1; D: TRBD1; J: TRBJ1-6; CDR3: CASSYEQGHNSPLHF; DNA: TGTGCCAGCAGTTATGAACAGGGGCATAATTCACCCCTCCACTTT
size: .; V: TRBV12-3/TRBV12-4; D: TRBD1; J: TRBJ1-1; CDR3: CASSFVGTGDEAFF; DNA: TGTGCCAGCAGTTTCGTAGGGACAGGTGATGAAGCTTTCTTT
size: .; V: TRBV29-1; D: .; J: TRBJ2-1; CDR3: CSVSGLRAHNEQFF; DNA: TGCAGCGTTTCCGGCCTCCGAGCCCACAATGAGCAGTTCTTC
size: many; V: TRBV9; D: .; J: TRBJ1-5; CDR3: CASSVGGSSNQPQHF; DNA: TGTGCCAGCAGCGTAGGGGGGAGTAGCAATCAGCCCCAGCATTTT
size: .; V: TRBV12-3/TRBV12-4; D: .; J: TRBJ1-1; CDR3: CASTVGGAHTEAFF; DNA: TGTGCCAGCACTGTTGGTGGGGCACACACTGAAGCTTTCTTT
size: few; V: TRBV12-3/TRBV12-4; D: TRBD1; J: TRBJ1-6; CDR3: CASSFLGQGLAVKVSPLHF; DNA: TGTGCCAGCAGTTTCCTCGGACAGGGGCTCGCCGTCAAGGTGTCACCCCTCCACTTT
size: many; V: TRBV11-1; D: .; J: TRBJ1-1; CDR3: CASSPGQKAYTEAFF; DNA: TGTGCCAGCAGCCCTGGACAGAAAGCCTACACTGAAGCTTTCTTT
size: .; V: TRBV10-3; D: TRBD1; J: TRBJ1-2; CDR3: CAISRDPGTDYGYTF; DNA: TGTGCCATCAGCCGAGACCCCGGGACAGACTATGGCTACACCTTC
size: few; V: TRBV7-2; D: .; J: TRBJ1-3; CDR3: CASSQNFRASGNTIYF; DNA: TGTGCCAGCAGCCAAAATTTCAGGGCCTCTGGAAACACCATATATTTT
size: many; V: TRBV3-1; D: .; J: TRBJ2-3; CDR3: CASRQTGGTDTQYF; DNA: TGTGCCAGCAGGCAGACAGGCGGCACAGATACGCAGTATTTT
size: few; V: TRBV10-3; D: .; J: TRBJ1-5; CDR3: CAISVAGDQPQHF; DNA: TGTGCCATCAGTGTTGCGGGGGATCAGCCCCAGCATTTT
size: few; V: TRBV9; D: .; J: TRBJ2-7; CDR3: CASSVGGDSYEQYF; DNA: TGTGCCAGCAGCGTAGGGGGGGATTCCTACGAGCAGTACTTC
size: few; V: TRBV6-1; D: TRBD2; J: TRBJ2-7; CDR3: CASSMRLAVEQYF; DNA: TGTGCCAGCAGTATGCGACTAGCGGTCGAGCAGTACTTC
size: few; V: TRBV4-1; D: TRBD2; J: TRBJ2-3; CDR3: CASSQETGGYLTDTQYF; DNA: TGCGCCAGCAGCCAAGAGACGGGGGGTTACCTCACAGATACGCAGTATTTT
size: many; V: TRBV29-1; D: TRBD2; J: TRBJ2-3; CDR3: CSVQGLAGGPTDTQYF; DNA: TGCAGCGTGCAGGGACTAGCGGGAGGACCCACAGATACGCAGTATTTT
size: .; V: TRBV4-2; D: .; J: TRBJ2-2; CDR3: CASSHPGRTEELFF; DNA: TGTGCCAGCAGCCACCCGGGGAGGACCGAGGAGCTGTTTTTT
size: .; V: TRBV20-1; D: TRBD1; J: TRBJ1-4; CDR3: CSARDPADRVKLFF; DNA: TGCAGTGCTAGAGATCCCGCCGACAGGGTAAAACTGTTTTTT
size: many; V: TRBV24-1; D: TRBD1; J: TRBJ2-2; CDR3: CATSAGQGDTGELFF; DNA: TGTGCCACCAGTGCGGGACAGGGAGACACCGGGGAGCTGTTTTTT
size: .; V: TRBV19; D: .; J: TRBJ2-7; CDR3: CASSKQGGPYEQYF; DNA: TGTGCCAGTAGTAAACAGGGTGGACCCTACGAGCAGTACTTC
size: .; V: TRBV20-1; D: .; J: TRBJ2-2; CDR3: CSARTVTGELFF; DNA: TGCAGTGCTAGGACAGTCACCGGGGAGCTGTTTTTT
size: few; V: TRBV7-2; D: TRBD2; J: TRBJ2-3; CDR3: CASTRDYTDTQYF; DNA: TGTGCCAGCACCCGGGACTATACAGATACGCAGTATTTT
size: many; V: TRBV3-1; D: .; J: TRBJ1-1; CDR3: CASSQVGGGGNTEAFF; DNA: TGTGCCAGCAGCCAAGTTGGAGGGGGAGGGAACACTGAAGCTTTCTTT
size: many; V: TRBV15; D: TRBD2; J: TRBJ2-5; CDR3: CATSNPGTSGRIYFRETQYF; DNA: TGTGCCACCAGCAACCCAGGGACTAGCGGGAGGATTTATTTTCGGGAGACCCAGTACTTC
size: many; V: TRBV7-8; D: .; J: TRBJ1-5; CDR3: CASRNDINQPQHF; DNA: TGTGCCAGCAGAAATGACATAAATCAGCCCCAGCATTTT
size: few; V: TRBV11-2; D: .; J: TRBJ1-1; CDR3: CASRPRGNTEAFF; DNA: TGTGCCAGCAGACCGCGGGGGAACACTGAAGCTTTCTTT
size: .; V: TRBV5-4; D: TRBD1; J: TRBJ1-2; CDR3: CASSPGQKNVTLDYGYTF; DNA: TGTGCCAGCAGCCCGGGACAGAAAAACGTGACTCTTGACTATGGCTACACCTTC
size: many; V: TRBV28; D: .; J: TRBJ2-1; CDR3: CASSLSGNEQFF; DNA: TGTGCCAGCAGCTTATCAGGAAATGAGCAGTTCTTC
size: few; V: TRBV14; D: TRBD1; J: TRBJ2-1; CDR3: CASRSGQGGYNEQFF; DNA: TGTGCCAGCAGGAGCGGACAGGGGGGTTACAATGAGCAGTTCTTC
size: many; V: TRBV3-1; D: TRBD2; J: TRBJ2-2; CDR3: CASSPRLAGRANTGELFF; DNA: TGTGCCAGCAGCCCCCGATTAGCGGGCCGAGCGAACACCGGGGAGCTGTTTTTT
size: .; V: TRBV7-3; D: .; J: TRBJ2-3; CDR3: CASGQGPDTQYF; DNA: TGTGCCAGCGGGCAGGGCCCAGATACGCAGTATTTT